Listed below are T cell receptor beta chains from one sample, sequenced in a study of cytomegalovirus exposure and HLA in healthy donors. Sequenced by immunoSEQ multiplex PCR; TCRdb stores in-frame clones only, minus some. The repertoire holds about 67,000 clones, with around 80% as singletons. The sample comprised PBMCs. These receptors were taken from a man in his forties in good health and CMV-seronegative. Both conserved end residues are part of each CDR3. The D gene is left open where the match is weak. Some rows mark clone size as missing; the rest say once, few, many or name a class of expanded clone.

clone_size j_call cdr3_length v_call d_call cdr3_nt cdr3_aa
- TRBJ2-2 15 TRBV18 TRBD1 TGTGCCAGCTCACTACTACAGGGGCCGGACGGGGAGCTGTTTTTT CASSLLQGPDGELFF
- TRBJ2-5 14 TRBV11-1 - TGTGCCAGCAGCTTAGTGGCGGCACAAGAGACCCAGTACTTC CASSLVAAQETQYF
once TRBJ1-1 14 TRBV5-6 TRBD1 TGTGCCAGCAGCACCGGACAGGGGAACACTGAAGCTTTCTTT CASSTGQGNTEAFF
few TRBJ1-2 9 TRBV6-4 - TGCACCGAGGAGGATGGCTACACCTTC CTEEDGYTF
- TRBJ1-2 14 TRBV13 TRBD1 TGTGCCAGCAGCTCGGGACAGGGCTACTATGGCTACACCTTC CASSSGQGYYGYTF
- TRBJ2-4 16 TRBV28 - TGTGCCAGCAGTTTACCAGGGTCCTTAGCCAAAAACATTCAGTACTTC CASSLPGSLAKNIQYF
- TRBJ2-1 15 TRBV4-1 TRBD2 TGCGCCAGCAGCCAAGGACTAGCGGGGGGGCAAGAGCAGTTCTTC CASSQGLAGGQEQFF
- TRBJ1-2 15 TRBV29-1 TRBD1 TGCAGCGTTGAAACAGGGGAGTTTTTCCTTGATGGCTACACCTTC CSVETGEFFLDGYTF
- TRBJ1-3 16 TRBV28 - TGTGCCAGCAGTTTATTGCTGGGCATCTCTGGAAACACCATATATTTT CASSLLLGISGNTIYF
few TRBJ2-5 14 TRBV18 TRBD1 TGTGCCAGCTCTTCAGGGGGAGTCAGGGAGACCCAGTACTTC CASSSGGVRETQYF
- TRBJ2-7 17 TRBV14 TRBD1 TGTGCCATCCCACCGGGGACAGGGGGAGAAACTGGGTACGAGCAGTACTTC CAIPPGTGGETGYEQYF
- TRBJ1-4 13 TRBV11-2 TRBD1 TGTGCCAGCAGCTGGGACAGTTCCGAAAAACTGTTTTTT CASSWDSSEKLFF
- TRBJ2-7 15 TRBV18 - TGTGCCAGCTCACCACCGGCAGGGTGGCCTTACGAGCAGTACTTC CASSPPAGWPYEQYF
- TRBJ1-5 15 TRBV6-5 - TGTGCCAGCAGGGCAGGCGATTATAGCAATCAGCCCCAGCATTTT CASRAGDYSNQPQHF
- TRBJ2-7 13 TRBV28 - TGTGCCAGCAGTTTGCCAGCGACCTACGAGCAGTACTTC CASSLPATYEQYF
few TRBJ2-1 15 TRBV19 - TGTGCCAGTGTAGGGTCGGGAAAGGGTAGGGATGAGCAGTTCTTC CASVGSGKGRDEQFF
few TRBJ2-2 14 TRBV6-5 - TGTGCCAGCAGTTACCAGGGCGTTAGCGGGGAGCTGTTTTTT CASSYQGVSGELFF
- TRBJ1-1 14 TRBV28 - TGTGCCAGCAGTTCGGGGGTGATGGACACTGAAGCTTTCTTT CASSSGVMDTEAFF
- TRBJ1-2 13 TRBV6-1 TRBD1 TGTGCCAGCAGGATGGGACAGGGGGATCTTTACCCCTTC CASRMGQGDLYPF
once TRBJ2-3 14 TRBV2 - TGTGCCAGCAGGAGGGAGAAGGGCACAGATACGCAGTATTTT CASRREKGTDTQYF
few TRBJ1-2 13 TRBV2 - TGTGCCAGCAGTGAAAACAGGAACTATGGCTACACCTTC CASSENRNYGYTF
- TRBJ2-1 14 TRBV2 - TGTGCCAGCGGAGAGGGGGAGATTTCGGATGAGCAGTTCTTC CASGEGEISDEQFF
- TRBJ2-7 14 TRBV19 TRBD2 TGTGCCAGTGCTCCGGGACTAGCGGGGGGCGAGCAGTACTTC CASAPGLAGGEQYF
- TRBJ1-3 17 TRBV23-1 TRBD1 TGCGCCAGCAGTCAACCGGGACAGACCTCCTCTGGAAACACCATATATTTT CASSQPGQTSSGNTIYF
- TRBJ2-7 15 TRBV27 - TGTGCCAGCAGTTGGGGCAGGGGAGGGGAGTACGAGCAGTACTTC CASSWGRGGEYEQYF
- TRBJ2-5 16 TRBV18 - TGTGCCAGCTCAACAAGGCAGCGGGCGGTCGGGGAGACCCAGTACTTC CASSTRQRAVGETQYF
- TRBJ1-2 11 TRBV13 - TGTGCCAGCAGCTCCGGCTATGGCTACACCTTC CASSSGYGYTF
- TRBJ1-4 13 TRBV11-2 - TGTGCCAGCAGCCCCGATCGAGGCGAAAAACTGTTTTTT CASSPDRGEKLFF
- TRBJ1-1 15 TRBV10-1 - TGCGCCAGCAGTGAATCAAACAGGGCGAACACTGAAGCTTTCTTT CASSESNRANTEAFF
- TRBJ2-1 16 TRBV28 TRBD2 TGTGCCAGCAGTTTCGCTAGCGGGATGGAGTGGAATGAGCAGTTCTTC CASSFASGMEWNEQFF
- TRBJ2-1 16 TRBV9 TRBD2 TGTGCCAGCAGCGGGGAAGGAATAGCGGGAGAAAATGAGCAGTTCTTC CASSGEGIAGENEQFF
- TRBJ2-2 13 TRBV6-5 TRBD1 TGTGCCAGCAGAGGGGGCGGCACCGGGGAGCTGTTTTTT CASRGGGTGELFF
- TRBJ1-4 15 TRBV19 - TGTGCCAGTAGTCTTCCAGGGGCAACTAATGAAAAACTGTTTTTT CASSLPGATNEKLFF
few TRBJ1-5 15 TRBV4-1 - TGCGCCAGCAGCCAAGATCCCAGTCAGGGCCAGCCCCAGCATTTT CASSQDPSQGQPQHF
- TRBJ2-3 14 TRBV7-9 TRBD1 TGTGCCAGCGGGACAGGGACTAGCACAGATACGCAGTATTTT CASGTGTSTDTQYF
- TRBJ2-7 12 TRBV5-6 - TGTGCCAGCAGCTTGGGGGGGCGGGAGCAGTACTTC CASSLGGREQYF
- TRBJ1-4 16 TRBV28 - TGTGCCAGCAGTACCACGACCGGGAACATAGGTGAAAAACTGTTTTTT CASSTTTGNIGEKLFF
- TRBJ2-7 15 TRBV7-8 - TGTGCCAGCAGCCCAGGTGACAGGCCGGTCTACGAGCAGTACTTC CASSPGDRPVYEQYF
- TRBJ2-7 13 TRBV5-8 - TGTGCCAGCAGCTTTACATCCGGGAACGAGCAGTACTTC CASSFTSGNEQYF
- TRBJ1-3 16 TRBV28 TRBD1 TGTGCCAGCGGCCGCCGGGACAGGGGATATGGAAACACCATATATTTT CASGRRDRGYGNTIYF
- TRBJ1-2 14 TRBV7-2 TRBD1 TGTGCCAGCAGGTACGGACAGGGGGCGACTGGCTACACCTTC CASRYGQGATGYTF
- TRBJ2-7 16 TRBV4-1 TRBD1 TGCGCCAGCAGCCAAGTTTCGACAGGGAAGGCCTACGAGCAGTACTTC CASSQVSTGKAYEQYF
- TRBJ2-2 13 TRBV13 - TGTGCCAGCAGCTTACAGGCCACCGGGGAGCTGTTTTTT CASSLQATGELFF
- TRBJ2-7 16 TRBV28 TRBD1 TGTGCCAGCAGCTCATTGGCCGGGACAGAGCCCTACGAGCAGTACTTC CASSSLAGTEPYEQYF
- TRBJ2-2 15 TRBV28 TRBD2 TGTGCCAGCAGTTCGGGACTAGCCCCTCCCGGGGAGCTGTTTTTT CASSSGLAPPGELFF
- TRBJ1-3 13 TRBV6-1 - TGTGCCAGCAGTGAACCAGGGGGAAACACCATATATTTT CASSEPGGNTIYF
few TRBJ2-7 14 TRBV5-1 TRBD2 TGCGCCAGCAGCTTGGAGGGGACTACCTACGAGCAGTACTTC CASSLEGTTYEQYF
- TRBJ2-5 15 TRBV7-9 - TGTGCCAGCAGCCCGACGGCGGCGGGGAAGGAGACCCAGTACTTC CASSPTAAGKETQYF
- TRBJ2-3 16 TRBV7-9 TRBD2 TGTGCCAGCAGCTTATTACCGGGGGGGCGAAGAGATACGCAGTATTTT CASSLLPGGRRDTQYF
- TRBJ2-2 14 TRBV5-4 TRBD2 TGTGCCACGACTAGCGGGTCGAACACCGGGGAGCTGTTTTTT CATTSGSNTGELFF
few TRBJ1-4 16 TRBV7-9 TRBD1 TGTGCCAGCAGCTTAGCTCTTACAGGGGGTTTAGAAAAACTGTTTTTT CASSLALTGGLEKLFF
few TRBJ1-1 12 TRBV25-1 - TGTGCCAGCAGTGATGTGGGAGAACAAGCTTTCTTT CASSDVGEQAFF
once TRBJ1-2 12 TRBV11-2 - TGTGCCAGCAGCTCCTCCTTCTATGGCTACACCTTC CASSSSFYGYTF
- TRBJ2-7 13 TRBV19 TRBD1 TGTGCCAGTAGTACGGGACAGGGATACGAGCAGTACTTC CASSTGQGYEQYF
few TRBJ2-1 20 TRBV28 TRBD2 TGTGCCAGCAGGCTATTGACTAGCGGGAAAAATTGGGGAGTATACAATGAGCAGTTCTTC CASRLLTSGKNWGVYNEQFF
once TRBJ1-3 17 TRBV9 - TGTGCCAGCAGCGTAGCGGGACATCAGACCTCTGGAAACACCATATATTTT CASSVAGHQTSGNTIYF
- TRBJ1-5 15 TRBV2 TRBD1 TGTGCCAGCAGTAGGGACAGAAATAGCAATCAGCCCCAGCATTTT CASSRDRNSNQPQHF
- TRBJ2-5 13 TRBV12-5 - TGTGCTAGTGGCCAATGGGGGCCGGAGACCCAGTACTTC CASGQWGPETQYF
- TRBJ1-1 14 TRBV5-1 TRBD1 TGCGCCAGCAGCCCCACAGGGGATAACACTGAAGCTTTCTTT CASSPTGDNTEAFF
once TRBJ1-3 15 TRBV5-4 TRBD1 TGTGCCAGCAGCGGGGGACAGGGGTATGGAAACACCATATATTTT CASSGGQGYGNTIYF